This T cell receptor beta chain was captured in a study of shared clonotypes between healthy human individuals. Only in-frame clones appear in the TCRdb table, and some are missing; sequencing was by immunoSEQ multiplex PCR. The sample records 700,000 to 950,000 clones, around 96% being singletons. Trimming removed 4 bases from V and 3 bases from J; junction bases left unmatched: 11. Germline lookup yields CDR1 SGHRS and CDR2 YFSETQ. The CDR3 runs 16 residues. It was CD45RO-negative cells, positively selected for CCR7, that made up naive CD8 cells, with terminally differentiated effector memory CD45RA+ cells excluded.

What was sequenced was naive CD8+ T cells sorted from blood. This clonotype originated in a man in his thirties or forties in good health. The chain carries TRBV5-1 and TRBJ2-7, with 9 bases aligning to TRBD2. The CDR3 coding sequence is TGCGCCAGCAGCGGCGCGGAGCGGGAGGTGGTCTACGAGCAGTACTTC. Its protein is CASSGAEREVVYEQYF. The whole variable domain, remainder taken from reference TRBV5-1 and TRBJ2-7, is KAGVTQTPRYLIKTRGQQVTLSCSPISGHRSVSWYQQTPGQGLQFLFEYFSETQRNKGNFPGRFSGRQFSNSRSEMNVSTLELGDSALYLCASSGAEREVVYEQYFGPGTRLTVT.